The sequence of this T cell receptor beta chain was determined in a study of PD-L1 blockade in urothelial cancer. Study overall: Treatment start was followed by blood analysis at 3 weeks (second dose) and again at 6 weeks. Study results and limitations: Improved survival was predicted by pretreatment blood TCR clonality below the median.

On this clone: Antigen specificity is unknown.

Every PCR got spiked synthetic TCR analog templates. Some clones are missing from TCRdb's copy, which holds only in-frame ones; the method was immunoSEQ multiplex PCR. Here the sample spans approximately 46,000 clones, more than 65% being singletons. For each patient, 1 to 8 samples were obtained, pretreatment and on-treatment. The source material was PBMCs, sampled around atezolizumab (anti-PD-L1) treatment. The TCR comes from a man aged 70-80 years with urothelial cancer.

CDR3 nucleotides: TGTGCCAGCAGCCCGTCTAGGGGGCGCCTGGGGAATGAGCAGTTCTTC. As protein: CASSPSRGRLGNEQFF. The chain recombines TRBV7-8 with TRBJ2-1; 7 bases fit TRBD1. The V and J ends lost 5 bases and 7 bases, in that order; junction bases with no gene match: 14. This CDR3 is 16 amino acids long. Germline V gene data show CDR1 as SGHVS and CDR2 as FQNEAQ.